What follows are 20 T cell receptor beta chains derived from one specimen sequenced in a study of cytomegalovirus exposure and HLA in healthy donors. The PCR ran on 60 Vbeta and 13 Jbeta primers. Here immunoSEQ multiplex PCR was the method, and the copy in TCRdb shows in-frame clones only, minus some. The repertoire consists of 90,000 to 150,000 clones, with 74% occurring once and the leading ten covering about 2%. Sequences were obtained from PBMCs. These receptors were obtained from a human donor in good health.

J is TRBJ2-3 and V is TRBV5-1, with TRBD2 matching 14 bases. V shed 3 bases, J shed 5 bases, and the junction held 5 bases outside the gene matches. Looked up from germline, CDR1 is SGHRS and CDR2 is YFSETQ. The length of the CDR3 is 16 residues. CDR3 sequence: CASSSGLAGELDTQYF. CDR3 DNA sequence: TGCGCCAGCAGCTCGGGACTAGCGGGAGAGCTAGATACGCAGTATTTT.

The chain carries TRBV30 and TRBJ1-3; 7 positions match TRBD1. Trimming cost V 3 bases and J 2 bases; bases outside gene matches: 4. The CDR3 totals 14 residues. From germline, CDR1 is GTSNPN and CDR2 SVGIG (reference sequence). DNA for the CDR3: TGTGCCTGGAGCGGGACAGCAACTGGAAACACCATATATTTT. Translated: CAWSGTATGNTIYF.

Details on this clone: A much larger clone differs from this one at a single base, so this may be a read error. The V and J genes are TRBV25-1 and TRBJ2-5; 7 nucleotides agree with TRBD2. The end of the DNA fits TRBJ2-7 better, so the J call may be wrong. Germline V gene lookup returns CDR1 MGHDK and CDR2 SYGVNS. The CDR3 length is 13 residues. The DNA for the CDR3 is TGTGCCAGCAACAGGAAGGGAGGGTACGAGCAGTACTTC. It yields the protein CASNRKGGYEQYF.

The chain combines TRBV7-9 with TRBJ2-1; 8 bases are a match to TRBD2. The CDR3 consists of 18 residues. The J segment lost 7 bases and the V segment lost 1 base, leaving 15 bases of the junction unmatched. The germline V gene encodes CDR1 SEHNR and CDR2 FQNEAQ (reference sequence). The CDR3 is CASSLVARARAGGNEQFF. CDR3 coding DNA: TGTGCCAGCAGCTTAGTGGCCCGGGCGCGGGCGGGGGGTAATGAGCAGTTCTTC.

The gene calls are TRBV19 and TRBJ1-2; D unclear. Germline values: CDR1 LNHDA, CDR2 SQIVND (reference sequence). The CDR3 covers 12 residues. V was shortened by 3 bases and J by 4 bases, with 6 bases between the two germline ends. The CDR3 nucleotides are TGTGCCAGTAGTATTCAGTTCTATGGCTACACCTTC. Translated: CASSIQFYGYTF.

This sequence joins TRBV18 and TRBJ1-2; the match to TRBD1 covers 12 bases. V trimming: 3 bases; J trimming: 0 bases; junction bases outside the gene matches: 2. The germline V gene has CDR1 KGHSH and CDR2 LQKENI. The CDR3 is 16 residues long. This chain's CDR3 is CASSPGQGAANYGYTF. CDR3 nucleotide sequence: TGTGCCAGCTCACCGGGACAGGGGGCTGCTAACTATGGCTACACCTTC.

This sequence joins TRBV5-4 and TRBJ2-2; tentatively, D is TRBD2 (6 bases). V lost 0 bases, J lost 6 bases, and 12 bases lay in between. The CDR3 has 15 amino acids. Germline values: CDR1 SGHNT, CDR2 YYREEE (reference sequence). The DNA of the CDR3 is TGTGCCAGCAGCTTGGCGAGTAGCGGCCCCGGGGAGCTGTTTTTT. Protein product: CASSLASSGPGELFF.

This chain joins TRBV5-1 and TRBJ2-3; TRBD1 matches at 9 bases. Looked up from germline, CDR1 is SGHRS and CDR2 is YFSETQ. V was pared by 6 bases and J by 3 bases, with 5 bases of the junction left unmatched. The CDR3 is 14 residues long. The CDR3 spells CASKDRGFTDTQYF. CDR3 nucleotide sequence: TGCGCCAGCAAGGACAGGGGTTTTACAGATACGCAGTATTTT.

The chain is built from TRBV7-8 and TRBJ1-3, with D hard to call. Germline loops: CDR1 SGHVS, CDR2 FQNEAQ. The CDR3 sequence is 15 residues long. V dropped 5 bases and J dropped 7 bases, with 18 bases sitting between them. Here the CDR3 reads CASSQGLQVGNTIYF. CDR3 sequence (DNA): TGTGCCAGCAGCCAAGGACTCCAGGTTGGGAACACCATATATTTT.

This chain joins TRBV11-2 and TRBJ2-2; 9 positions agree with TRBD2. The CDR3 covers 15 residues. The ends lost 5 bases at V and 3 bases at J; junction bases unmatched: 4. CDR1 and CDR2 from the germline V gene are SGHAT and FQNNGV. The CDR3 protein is CASSLGLADTGELFF. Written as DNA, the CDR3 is TGTGCCAGCAGCCTGGGACTAGCTGACACCGGGGAGCTGTTTTTT.

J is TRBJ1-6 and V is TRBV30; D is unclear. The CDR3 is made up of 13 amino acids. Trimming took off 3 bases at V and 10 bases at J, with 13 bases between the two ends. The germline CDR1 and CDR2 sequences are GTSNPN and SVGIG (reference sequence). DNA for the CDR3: TGTGCCTGGAGGCCCGGAGGGTACTCACCCCTCCACTTT. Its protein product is CAWRPGGYSPLHF.

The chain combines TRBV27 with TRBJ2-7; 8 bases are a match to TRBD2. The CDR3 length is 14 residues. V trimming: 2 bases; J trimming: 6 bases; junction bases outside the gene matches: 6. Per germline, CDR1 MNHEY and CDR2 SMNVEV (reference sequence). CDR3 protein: CASSLREGRSEQYF. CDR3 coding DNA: TGTGCCAGCAGTTTACGGGAGGGCCGTAGCGAGCAGTACTTC.

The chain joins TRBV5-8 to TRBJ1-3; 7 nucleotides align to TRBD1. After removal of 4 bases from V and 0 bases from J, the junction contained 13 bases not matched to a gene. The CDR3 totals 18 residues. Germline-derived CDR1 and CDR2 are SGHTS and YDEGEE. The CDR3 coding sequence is TGTGCCAGCAGCAGAGCTAAGACAGGGACGACCTCTGGAAACACCATATATTTT. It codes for CASSRAKTGTTSGNTIYF.

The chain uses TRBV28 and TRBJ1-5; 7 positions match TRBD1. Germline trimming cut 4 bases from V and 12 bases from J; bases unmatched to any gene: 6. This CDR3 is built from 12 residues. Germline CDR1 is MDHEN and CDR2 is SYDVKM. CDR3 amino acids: CASSSGRQGQHF. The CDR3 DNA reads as TGTGCCAGCAGTTCCGGTCGACAGGGCCAGCATTTT.

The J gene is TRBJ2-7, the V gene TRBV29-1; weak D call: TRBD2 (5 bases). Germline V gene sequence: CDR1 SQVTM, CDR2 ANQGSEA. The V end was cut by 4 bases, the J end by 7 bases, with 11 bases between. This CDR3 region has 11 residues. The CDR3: CSVAAKREQYF. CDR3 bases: TGCAGCGTTGCTGCTAAGCGGGAGCAGTACTTC.

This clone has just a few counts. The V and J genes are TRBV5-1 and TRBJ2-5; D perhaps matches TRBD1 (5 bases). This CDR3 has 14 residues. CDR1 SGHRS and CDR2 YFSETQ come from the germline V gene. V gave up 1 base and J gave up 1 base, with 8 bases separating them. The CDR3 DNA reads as TGCGCCAGCAGCTTGAACACAGGCCAAGAGACCCAGTACTTC. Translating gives CASSLNTGQETQYF.

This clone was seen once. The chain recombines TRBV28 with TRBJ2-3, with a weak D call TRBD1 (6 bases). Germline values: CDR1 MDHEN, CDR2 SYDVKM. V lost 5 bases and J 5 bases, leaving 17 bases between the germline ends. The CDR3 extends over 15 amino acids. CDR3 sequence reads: CASSTTGANKDTQYF. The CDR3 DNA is TGTGCCAGCAGTACGACAGGCGCGAACAAAGATACGCAGTATTTT. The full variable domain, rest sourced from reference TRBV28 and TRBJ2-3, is DVKVTQSSRYLVKRTGEKVFLECVQDMDHENMFWYRQDPGLGLRLIYFSYDVKMKEKGDIPEGYSVSREKKERFSLILESASTNQTSMYLCASSTTGANKDTQYFGPGTRLTVL.

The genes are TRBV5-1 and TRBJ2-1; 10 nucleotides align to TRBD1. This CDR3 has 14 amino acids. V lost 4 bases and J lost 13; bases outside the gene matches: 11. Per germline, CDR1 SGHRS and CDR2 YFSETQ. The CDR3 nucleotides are TGCGCCAGCAGCGCAGACAGGGGGCAGTTTATCCAGTTCTTC. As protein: CASSADRGQFIQFF.

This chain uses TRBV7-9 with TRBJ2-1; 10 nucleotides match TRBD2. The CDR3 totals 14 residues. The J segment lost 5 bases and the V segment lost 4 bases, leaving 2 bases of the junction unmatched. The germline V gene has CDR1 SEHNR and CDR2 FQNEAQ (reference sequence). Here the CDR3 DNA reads TGTGCCAGCAGCTATGGGACTAGCGACAATGAGCAGTTCTTC. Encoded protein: CASSYGTSDNEQFF.

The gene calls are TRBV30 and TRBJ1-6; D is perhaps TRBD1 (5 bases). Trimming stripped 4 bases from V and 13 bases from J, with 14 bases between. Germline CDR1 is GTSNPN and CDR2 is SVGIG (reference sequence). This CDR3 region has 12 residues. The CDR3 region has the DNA TGTGCCTGGAATCCCACCCAGGGTCCCCTCCACTTT. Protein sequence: CAWNPTQGPLHF.